The 32 T cell receptor beta chains below come from one sample, sequenced in a study of monozygotic twins with inflammatory bowel disease. TCRdb reanalyzed the 5' RACE reads and collapses them to one entry per CDR3 protein, without DNA. The table lists about 150,000 distinct CDR3 sequences. The sequencing sample was made of blood. The receptors derive from a human donor with ulcerative colitis or Crohn's disease, or a healthy co-twin of an affected twin (not recorded which).

The chain recombines TRBV27 with TRBJ1-1; the TCRdb call, TRBD1, lacks DNA for checking. Germline loops: CDR1 MNHEY, CDR2 SMNVEV (reference sequence). The CDR3 sequence is 13 residues long. CDR3 protein: CASLTAGTEKAFF.

The CDR3 reads CSVEDRDRVQETQYF. The rearrangement links TRBV29-1 to TRBJ2-5. This CDR3 is 15 amino acids long. Looked up from germline, CDR1 is SQVTM and CDR2 is ANQGSEA.

The gene calls are TRBV7-3 and TRBJ2-1. In germline, CDR1 is SGHTA, CDR2 FQGTGA. CDR3 length: 16 residues. The CDR3 spells CASSFSTVSSYNEQFF.

V is TRBV10-3 and J is TRBJ1-3; as DNA is missing, the TRBD1 call by TCRdb cannot be tested. Germline CDR1 is ENHRY and CDR2 is SYGVKD. There are 16 residues in the CDR3. CDR3 sequence reads: CAISEAGRISGNTIYF.

The chain is built from TRBV5-1 and TRBJ2-1; TCRdb returns TRBD1, unconfirmable since there is no DNA. The CDR3 totals 14 residues. Germline-derived CDR1 and CDR2 are SGHRS and YFSETQ. This CDR3 is CASQGEVVSFEQFF. The full variable domain, with the rest looked up from reference TRBV5-1 and TRBJ2-1, is KAGVTQTPRYLIKTRGQQVTLSCSPISGHRSVSWYQQTPGQGLQFLFEYFSETQRNKGNFPGRFSGRQFSNSRSEMNVSTLELGDSALYLCASQGEVVSFEQFFGPGTRLTVL.

This chain joins TRBV7-7 and TRBJ2-6; TCRdb reports TRBD1, a call that lacks DNA to check it against. This CDR3 has 13 residues. Germline CDR1 is SSHAT and CDR2 is FNYEAQ (reference sequence). CDR3 sequence: CASSEGRNNVLTF.

CDR3 sequence reads: CASSFIPGTHEQFF. This chain links TRBV7-2 with TRBJ2-1; checking the TCRdb D call of TRBD1 is not possible without DNA. The germline gives CDR1 SGHTA, CDR2 FQGNSA. The CDR3 loop spans 14 amino acids.

The chain uses TRBV24-1 and TRBJ2-1; TCRdb's D call of TRBD1 is untestable without DNA. This CDR3 has 11 residues. Germline V gene sequence: CDR1 KGHDR, CDR2 SFDVKD. Here the CDR3 reads CATGERSEQFF.

The V call is TRBV5-1, the J call TRBJ1-2; TCRdb names TRBD1, which stays unverified in the absence of DNA. The CDR3 runs to 16 residues. From germline, CDR1 is SGHRS and CDR2 YFSETQ. The CDR3: CASSEGPGQGGYGYTF.

The rearrangement links TRBV11-3 to TRBJ2-3; the TCRdb D gene call, TRBD2, has no DNA to confirm it. The CDR3 totals 14 residues. Germline lookup yields CDR1 SGHNT and CDR2 YENEEA. This CDR3 reads CASSPGRATDTQYF.

The chain joins TRBV19 to TRBJ2-1; there is no DNA to check the TCRdb D call of TRBD2. This CDR3 spans 13 amino acids. CDR1 and CDR2 (germline): LNHDA, SQIVND (reference sequence). The CDR3 spells CASSSGVGNEQFF.

The chain uses TRBV2 and TRBJ2-3; there is no DNA to check the TCRdb D call of TRBD2. The germline gives CDR1 SNHLY, CDR2 FYNNEI. This CDR3 is 18 amino acids long. Here the CDR3 reads CASTEGLGGSEIADTQYF.

This sequence joins TRBV6-6 and TRBJ2-2. The CDR3 extends over 13 amino acids. Looked up from germline, CDR1 is MNHNY and CDR2 is SVGAGI (reference sequence). CDR3 region: CASSYSITGELFF.

The chain joins TRBV11-2 to TRBJ2-3. The CDR3 loop spans 13 amino acids. Per the germline V gene, CDR1 is SGHAT and CDR2 is FQNNGV. CDR3 amino acids: CASSSRLLDTQYF. The full variable domain, rest sourced from reference TRBV11-2 and TRBJ2-3, is EAGVAQSPRYKIIEKRQSVAFWCNPISGHATLYWYQQILGQGPKLLIQFQNNGVVDDSQLPKDRFSAERLKGVDSTLKIQPAKLEDSAVYLCASSSRLLDTQYFGPGTRLTVL.

CDR3 loop: CASTGLAGGGYEQYF. The rearrangement joins TRBV6-1 to TRBJ2-7; with no DNA, the TCRdb D assignment of TRBD2 cannot be verified. The CDR3 has 15 amino acids. The V gene's germline CDR1 is MNHNS and CDR2 SASEGT.

V gene TRBV20-1 combines with J gene TRBJ1-1. Germline V gene data show CDR1 as DFQATT and CDR2 as SNEGSKA (reference sequence). The CDR3 has 12 residues. CDR3: CSARRTNTEAFF.

The chain is built from TRBV18 and TRBJ2-7; TCRdb calls TRBD1, which cannot be checked without DNA. Germline V gene sequence: CDR1 KGHSH, CDR2 LQKENI. CDR3 size: 14 residues. The CDR3 region is CASSLGTGVGEQYF.

CDR3 sequence: CASSLPGLGADTQYF. The chain has TRBV3-1 and TRBJ2-3; with no DNA, the TCRdb D assignment of TRBD1 cannot be verified. The CDR3 extends over 15 amino acids. Germline lookup yields CDR1 LGHDT and CDR2 YNNKEL (reference sequence).

The rearrangement links TRBV7-2 to TRBJ1-2. CDR3 length equals 15 residues. Germline V gene data show CDR1 as SGHTA and CDR2 as FQGNSA. CDR3 residues: CASYHDRQGDYGYTF.

This chain uses TRBV28 with TRBJ2-5; TCRdb indicates TRBD2, and absent DNA this call remains unverified. The CDR3 is made up of 16 amino acids. Germline V gene lookup returns CDR1 MDHEN and CDR2 SYDVKM. CDR3 sequence reads: CASSLFLAGGEETQYF. Full variable domain (remainder filled in from reference TRBV28 and TRBJ2-5): DVKVTQSSRYLVKRTGEKVFLECVQDMDHENMFWYRQDPGLGLRLIYFSYDVKMKEKGDIPEGYSVSREKKERFSLILESASTNQTSMYLCASSLFLAGGEETQYFGPGTRLLVL.

V is TRBV6-2 or TRBV6-3 and J is TRBJ1-1; TCRdb designates TRBD1, a call that cannot be tested without DNA. CDR3 length equals 13 residues. Per germline, CDR1 MNHEY and CDR2 SVGEGT. The CDR3 loop reads CASRRTGGTEAFF.

CDR3 amino acids: CASSATGRPKPGELFF. The chain has TRBV21-1 and TRBJ2-2; without DNA, the TCRdb call of TRBD2 cannot be checked. TRBV21-1 is labeled a pseudogene. The CDR3 is made up of 16 amino acids.

V and J are TRBV15 and TRBJ2-7. Germline CDR1 is LNHNV and CDR2 is YYDKDF (reference sequence). The CDR3 loop spans 12 amino acids. CDR3 sequence: CATRERGYEQYF.

This chain connects TRBV5-1 to TRBJ2-2; TCRdb calls TRBD1, which cannot be checked without DNA. Germline CDR1 reads SGHRS; CDR2 reads YFSETQ. The length of the CDR3 is 15 residues. The CDR3: CASSFRQENTGELFF.

This rearrangement joins TRBV4-3 to TRBJ2-7. Germline V gene data show CDR1 as LGHNA and CDR2 as YSLEER. This CDR3 spans 15 amino acids. CDR3 protein: CASSQGIGGSYEQYF.

The CDR3 here is CSVAGQYPNEKLFF. This chain connects TRBV29-1 to TRBJ1-4; TCRdb outputs TRBD1, but without DNA this stays unchecked. This CDR3 contains 14 residues. Germline CDR1 is SQVTM and CDR2 is ANQGSEA. Based on the CDR3 plus reference TRBV29-1 and TRBJ1-4, the full variable domain is SAVISQKPSRDICQRGTSLTIQCQVDSQVTMMFWYRQQPGQSLTLIATANQGSEATYESGFVIDKFPISRPNLTFSTLTVSNMSPEDSSIYLCSVAGQYPNEKLFFGSGTQLSVL.

CDR3 amino acids: CASRGASTNTGELFF. The chain links TRBV5-1 to TRBJ2-2; lacking DNA, the TRBD2 call made by TCRdb goes unchecked. CDR3 size: 15 residues. Germline V CDR1 and CDR2: SGHRS, YFSETQ.

V is TRBV5-1 and J is TRBJ1-1. This CDR3 contains 15 residues. In germline, CDR1 is SGHRS, CDR2 YFSETQ. CDR3 sequence reads: CASSPDGSGRTEAFF.

This chain uses TRBV7-3 with TRBJ1-2; the TCRdb call, TRBD1, lacks DNA for checking. The CDR3 totals 15 residues. Germline V lookup: CDR1 SGHTA, CDR2 FQGTGA. CDR3 amino acids: CASSLLGTGNYGYTF.

The chain joins TRBV27 to TRBJ2-7; TCRdb's D gene call, TRBD2, goes unchecked for lack of DNA. The CDR3 is made up of 14 amino acids. Germline V gives CDR1 MNHEY, CDR2 SMNVEV (reference sequence). The CDR3 loop is CASSLGKRGYEQYF.

The chain has TRBV7-9 and TRBJ2-7. CDR3 length equals 12 residues. Germline assignment: CDR1 SEHNR and CDR2 FQNEAQ (reference sequence). Here the CDR3 reads CASSLLGSEQYF.

The CDR3 is CASSYTGAYGYTF. This chain uses TRBV12-3 or TRBV12-4 with TRBJ1-2; with no DNA, the TCRdb D assignment of TRBD1 cannot be verified. The CDR3 contains 13 residues.